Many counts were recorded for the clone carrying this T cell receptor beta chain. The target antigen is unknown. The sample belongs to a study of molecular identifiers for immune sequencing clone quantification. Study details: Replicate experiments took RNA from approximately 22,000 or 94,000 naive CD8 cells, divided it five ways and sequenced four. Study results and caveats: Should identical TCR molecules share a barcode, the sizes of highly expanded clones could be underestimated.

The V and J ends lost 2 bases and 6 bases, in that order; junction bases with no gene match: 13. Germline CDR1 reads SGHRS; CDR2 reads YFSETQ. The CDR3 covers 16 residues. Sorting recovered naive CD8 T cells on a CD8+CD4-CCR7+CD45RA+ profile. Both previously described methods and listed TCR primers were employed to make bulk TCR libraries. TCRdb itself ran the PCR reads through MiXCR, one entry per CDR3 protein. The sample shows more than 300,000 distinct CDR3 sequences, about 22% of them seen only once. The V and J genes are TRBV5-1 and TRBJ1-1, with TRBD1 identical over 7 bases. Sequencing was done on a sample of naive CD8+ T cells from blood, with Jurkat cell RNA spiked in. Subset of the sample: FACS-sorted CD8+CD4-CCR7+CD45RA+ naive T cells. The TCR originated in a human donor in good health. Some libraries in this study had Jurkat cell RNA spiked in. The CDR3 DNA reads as TGCGCCAGCAGCTTACCTTCCGACAGGGCCGTCCCTGAAGCTTTCTTT. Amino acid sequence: CASSLPSDRAVPEAFF.